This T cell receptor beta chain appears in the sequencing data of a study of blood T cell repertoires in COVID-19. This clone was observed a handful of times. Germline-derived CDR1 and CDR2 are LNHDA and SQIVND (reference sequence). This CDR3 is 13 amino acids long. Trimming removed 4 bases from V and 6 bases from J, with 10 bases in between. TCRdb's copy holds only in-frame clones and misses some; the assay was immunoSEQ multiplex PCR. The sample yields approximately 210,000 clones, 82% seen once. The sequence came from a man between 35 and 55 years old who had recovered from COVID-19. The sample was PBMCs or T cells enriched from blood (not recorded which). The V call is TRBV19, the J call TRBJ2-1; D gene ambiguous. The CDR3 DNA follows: TGTGCCAGTAGTACGATTTCGGGCAATGAGCAGTTCTTC. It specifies CASSTISGNEQFF. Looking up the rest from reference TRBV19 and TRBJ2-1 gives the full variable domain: DGGITQSPKYLFRKEGQNVTLSCEQNLNHDAMYWYRQDPGQGLRLIYYSQIVNDFQKGDIAEGYSVSREKKESFPLTVTSAQKNPTAFYLCASSTISGNEQFFGPGTRLTVL.